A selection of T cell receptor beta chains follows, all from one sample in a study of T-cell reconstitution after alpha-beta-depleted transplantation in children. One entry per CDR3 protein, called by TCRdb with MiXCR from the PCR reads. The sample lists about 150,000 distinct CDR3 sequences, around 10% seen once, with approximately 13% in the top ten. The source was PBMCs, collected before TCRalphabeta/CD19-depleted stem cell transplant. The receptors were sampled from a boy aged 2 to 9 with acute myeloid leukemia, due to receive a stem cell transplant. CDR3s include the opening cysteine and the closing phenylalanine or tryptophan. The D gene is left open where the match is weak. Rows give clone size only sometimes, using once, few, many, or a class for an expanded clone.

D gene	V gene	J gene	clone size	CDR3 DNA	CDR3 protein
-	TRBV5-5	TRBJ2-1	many	TGTGCCAGCAGCTTGGGGCCTGACAATGAGCAGTTCTTC	CASSLGPDNEQFF
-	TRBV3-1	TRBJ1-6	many	TGTGCCAGCAGTTTTCCGGCCCAAAATTCACCCCTCCACTTT	CASSFPAQNSPLHF
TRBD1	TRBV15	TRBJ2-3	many	TGTGCCACCAGCAGGATCGGGACAGGGGTGTGGGATACGCAGTATTTT	CATSRIGTGVWDTQYF
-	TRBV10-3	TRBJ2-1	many	TGTGCCAGCGACGGGGGCCATGAGCAGTTCTTC	CASDGGHEQFF
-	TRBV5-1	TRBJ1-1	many	TGCGCCAGCAGCTCGAGGACAGCTATGAACACTGAAGCTTTCTTT	CASSSRTAMNTEAFF
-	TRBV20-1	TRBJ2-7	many	TGCAGTGCTAGTCCGGGATGGGGTGAGCAGTACTTC	CSASPGWGEQYF
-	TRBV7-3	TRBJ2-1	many	TGTGCCAGCAGCTTCCACAGTGATTCCTCCTACAATGAGCAGTTCTTC	CASSFHSDSSYNEQFF
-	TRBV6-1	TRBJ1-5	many	TGTGCCTCCCGCGCCGGTGGCAATCAGCCCCAGCATTTT	CASRAGGNQPQHF
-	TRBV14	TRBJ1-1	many	TGTGCCAGCAGCCATGTTTTGAACACTGAAGCTTTCTTT	CASSHVLNTEAFF
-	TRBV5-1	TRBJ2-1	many	TGCGCCAGCAGCTTGGGGGCAGGTTACAATGAGCAGTTCTTC	CASSLGAGYNEQFF
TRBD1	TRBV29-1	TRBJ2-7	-	TGCAGCGTGGATCGGACAGGGGAATTGGGAGAGCAGTACTTC	CSVDRTGELGEQYF
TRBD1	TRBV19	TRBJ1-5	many	TGTGCCAGTAAAGACAGGGTTCAGAATAGCAATCAGCCCCAGCATTTT	CASKDRVQNSNQPQHF
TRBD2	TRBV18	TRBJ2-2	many	TGTGCCAGCTCACCACGACGACTAGCGGGGGGCGAGAACACCGGGGAGCTGTTTTTT	CASSPRRLAGGENTGELFF
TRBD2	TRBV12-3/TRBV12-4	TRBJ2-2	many	TGTGCCAGCAGTTCTAGCGGGAGGGCATCCGGGGAGCTGTTTTTT	CASSSSGRASGELFF
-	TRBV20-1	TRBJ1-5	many	TGCAGTGCTATCATAGGGGATTCCAATCAGCCCCAGCATTTT	CSAIIGDSNQPQHF
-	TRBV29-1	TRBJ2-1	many	TGCAGCGCCGGGACACCCCCGACGCCCTACAATGAGCAGTTCTTC	CSAGTPPTPYNEQFF
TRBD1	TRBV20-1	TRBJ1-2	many	TGCAGTGCCCCGGACAGGGGGTATGGCTACACCTTC	CSAPDRGYGYTF
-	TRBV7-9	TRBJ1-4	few	TGTGCCAGCAGCTTATGGCGGGCAACTAATGAAAAACTGTTTTTT	CASSLWRATNEKLFF
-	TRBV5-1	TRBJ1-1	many	TGCGCCAGCAGCCAAAGCCAGGGGAGTACTGAAGCTTTCTTT	CASSQSQGSTEAFF
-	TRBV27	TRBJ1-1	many	TGTGCCAGCAGTTTTCCTGCGACTGAAGCTTTCTTT	CASSFPATEAFF
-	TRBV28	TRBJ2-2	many	TGTGCCAGCAGTTTATCTACCCCACGACTAGAAGGGGAAGCCGGGGAGCTGTTTTTT	CASSLSTPRLEGEAGELFF
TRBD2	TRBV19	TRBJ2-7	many	TGTGCCAGTAGTAAGCGGGACGAGTTCTACGAGCAGTACTTC	CASSKRDEFYEQYF
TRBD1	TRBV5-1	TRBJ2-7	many	TGCGCCAGCAGCATCGACAGGGGCGAGCAGTACTTC	CASSIDRGEQYF
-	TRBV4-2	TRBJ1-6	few	TGTGCCAGCAGCCCGGGGCACCGGAGCTCCTATAATTCACCCCTCCACTTT	CASSPGHRSSYNSPLHF
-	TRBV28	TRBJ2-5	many	TGTGCCAGCGGGGGTCTTCAAGAGACCCAGTACTTC	CASGGLQETQYF
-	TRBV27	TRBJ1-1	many	TGTGCCAGCAGCCCGACAGTCGAGACTGAAGCTTTCTTT	CASSPTVETEAFF
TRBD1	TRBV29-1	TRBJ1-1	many	TGCAGCGTTGAAGGAATAGGACAGGGACCAGGGACTGAAGCTTTCTTT	CSVEGIGQGPGTEAFF
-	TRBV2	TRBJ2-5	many	TGTGCCACCGAAGGTCGGTTGGGAGAGACCCAGTACTTC	CATEGRLGETQYF
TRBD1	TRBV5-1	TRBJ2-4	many	TGCGCCAGCAGCTTTCAGGGGGCTTGGGAAAACATTCAGTACTTC	CASSFQGAWENIQYF
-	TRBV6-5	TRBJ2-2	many	TGTGCCAGCAGTTACTCAGGGGCTTGGGACACCGGGGAGCTGTTTTTT	CASSYSGAWDTGELFF
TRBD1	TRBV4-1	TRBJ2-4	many	TGCGCCAGCAGCCTCCGGGACAGACCTTCCAAAAACATTCAGTACTTC	CASSLRDRPSKNIQYF
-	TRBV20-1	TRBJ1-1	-	TGCAGTGCCCAACGGGTCCCGGGGACTGAAGCTTTCTTT	CSAQRVPGTEAFF
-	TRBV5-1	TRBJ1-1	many	TGCGCCAGCAGCTTCGGGCAGTCGTTGGGCACTGAAGCTTTCTTT	CASSFGQSLGTEAFF
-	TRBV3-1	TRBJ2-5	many	TGTGCCAGCAGCCGACTCCAAGAGACCCAGTACTTC	CASSRLQETQYF
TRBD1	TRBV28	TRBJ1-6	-	TGTGCCAGCAATCCGGGACAGACTAATTCACCCCTCCACTTT	CASNPGQTNSPLHF
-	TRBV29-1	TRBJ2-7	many	TGCAGCGCCGGAGATAGGTCCTACGAGCAGTACTTC	CSAGDRSYEQYF
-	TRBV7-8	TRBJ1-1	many	TGTGCCAGCAGCTTAGCTGCAGGGGTGAACACTGAAGCTTTCTTT	CASSLAAGVNTEAFF
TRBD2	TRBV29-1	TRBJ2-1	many	TGCAGCGTTGCCGCGCGCCTAGCGGCCCTGGGGCAGTTCTTC	CSVAARLAALGQFF
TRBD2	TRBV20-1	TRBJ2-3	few	TGCAGTGCTAGAGGTAGCGGGGGGGTTCGGGCCACAGATACGCAGTATTTT	CSARGSGGVRATDTQYF
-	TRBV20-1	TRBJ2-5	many	TGCAGTGCTAGAGAGCTGGAGACCCAGTACTTC	CSARELETQYF
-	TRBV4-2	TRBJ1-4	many	TGTGCCAGCAGCCAAGATCTACAGGTTCTCTTAGGGGAACTGTTTTTT	CASSQDLQVLLGELFF
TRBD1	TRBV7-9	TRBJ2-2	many	TGTGCCAGCAGCCAACGGACAGGGGGCGCTTCCGGGGAGCTGTTTTTT	CASSQRTGGASGELFF
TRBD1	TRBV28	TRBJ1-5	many	TGTGCCAGCAGGTCCCTGGGCTCGACAGGGAGCAATCAGCCCCAGCATTTT	CASRSLGSTGSNQPQHF
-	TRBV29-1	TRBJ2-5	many	TGCAGCGTTGCAGGGTTCCCGCAAGAGACCCAGTACTTC	CSVAGFPQETQYF
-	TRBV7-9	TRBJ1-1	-	TGTGCCAGCTGCTCCTACACTGAAGCTTTCTTT	CASCSYTEAFF
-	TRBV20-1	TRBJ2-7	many	TGCAGTGCTGGGGGGTTACCCTACGAGCAGTACTTC	CSAGGLPYEQYF
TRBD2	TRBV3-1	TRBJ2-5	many	TGTGCCAGCAGCCAAGAAGGGAGACTAGCGGCCCAGTACTTC	CASSQEGRLAAQYF
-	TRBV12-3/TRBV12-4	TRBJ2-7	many	TGTGCCAGCAGACCCTTCGCCCACTCGAACTACGAGCAGTACTTC	CASRPFAHSNYEQYF
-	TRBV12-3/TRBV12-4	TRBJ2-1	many	TGTGCCAGCAGTTACGAAGGCGGGGTGCGCTACAATGAGCAGTTCTTC	CASSYEGGVRYNEQFF
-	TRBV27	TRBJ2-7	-	TGTGCCAGCAGTTCCCCAAACACGGGACCCCTCTACGAGCAGTACTTC	CASSSPNTGPLYEQYF
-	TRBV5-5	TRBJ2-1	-	TGTGCCAGCAGCTCCGGGACTCGCTTACAGCAGTTCTTC	CASSSGTRLQQFF
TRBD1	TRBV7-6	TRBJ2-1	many	TGTGCCAGCAGCGACCGGGACAGGGTTTTCAATGAGCAGTTCTTC	CASSDRDRVFNEQFF
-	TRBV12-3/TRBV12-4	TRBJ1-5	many	TGTGCCAGCAGTTTGGTAGGGAGCAATCAGCCCCAGCATTTT	CASSLVGSNQPQHF
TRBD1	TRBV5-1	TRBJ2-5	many	TGCGCCAGCAGCTGGGACAGGGTGCCTGAGACCCAGTACTTC	CASSWDRVPETQYF
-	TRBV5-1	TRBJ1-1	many	TGCGCCAGCAACGTTGGGGTTATGAACACTGAAGCTTTCTTT	CASNVGVMNTEAFF
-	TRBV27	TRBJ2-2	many	TGTGCCAGCAGAAGATTCGGTGGCGGGGAGCTGTTTTTT	CASRRFGGGELFF
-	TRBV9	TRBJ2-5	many	TGTGCCAGCAGCGTAGGCGACAGGCCCCAAGAGACCCAGTACTTC	CASSVGDRPQETQYF
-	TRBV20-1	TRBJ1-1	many	TGCAGTGCTAGTGGCAGCCAGAACACTGAAGCTTTCTTT	CSASGSQNTEAFF
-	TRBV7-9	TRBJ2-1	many	TGTGCCAGCAGCCTAGGTGGCGGGCGCTACAATGAGCAGTTCTTC	CASSLGGGRYNEQFF
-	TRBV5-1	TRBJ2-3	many	TGCGCCAGCAGCCCCGTGGCCCGGAAAGCGCCTAGCACAGATACGCAGTATTTT	CASSPVARKAPSTDTQYF